This TCR beta chain stems from a study of shared T cell receptors in the human thymus. The data were produced by immunoSEQ multiplex PCR, yet TCRdb's version contains in-frame clones alone and is incomplete. Of 550,000 to 800,000 clones in the sample, 70% to 90% were seen once. Germline CDR1 reads LNHDA; CDR2 reads SQIVND (reference sequence). V was pared by 6 bases and J by 0 bases, with 9 bases between. CDR3 length equals 14 residues. The sample was also reused in another study, on human thymus T cells. This second study notes: Resections removed during corrective heart surgery provided the thymus tissue used.

This clonotype originated in a girl under three years old with a congenital heart defect. The sample consisted of thymocytes. The gene calls are TRBV19 and TRBJ2-1, with a possible D match to TRBD2 (6 bases). The CDR3 here is CASRARDSYNEQFF. CDR3 coding DNA: TGTGCCAGTAGGGCGCGGGACTCCTACAATGAGCAGTTCTTC.